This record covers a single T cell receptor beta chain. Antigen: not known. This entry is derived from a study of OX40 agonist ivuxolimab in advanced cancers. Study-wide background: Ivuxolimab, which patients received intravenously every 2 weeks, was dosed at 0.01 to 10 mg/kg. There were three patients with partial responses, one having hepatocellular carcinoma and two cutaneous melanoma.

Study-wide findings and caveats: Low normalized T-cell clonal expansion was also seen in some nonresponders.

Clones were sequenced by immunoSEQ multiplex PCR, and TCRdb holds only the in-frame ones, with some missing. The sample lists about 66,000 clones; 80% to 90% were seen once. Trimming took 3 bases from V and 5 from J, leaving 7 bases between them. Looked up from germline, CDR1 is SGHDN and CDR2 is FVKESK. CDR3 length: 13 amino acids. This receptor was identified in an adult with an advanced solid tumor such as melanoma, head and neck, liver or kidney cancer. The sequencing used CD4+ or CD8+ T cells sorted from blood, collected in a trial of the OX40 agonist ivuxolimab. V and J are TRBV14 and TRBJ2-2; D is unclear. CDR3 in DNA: TGTGCCAGCAGCCAGATGAGGACCGGGGAGCTGTTTTTT. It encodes CASSQMRTGELFF.